This TCR beta chain comes out of a study of T-cell reconstitution after alpha-beta-depleted transplantation in children. Whole-study results and caveats: T-cell counts and diversity at one year post-transplant came mainly from newly produced T cells. Surviving recipient T cells and thymic progenitors produced the high day-60 TCRbeta diversity seen in some patients. Approximately two months post-transplant, alpha-beta T cells reportedly originated from several hundred expanded graft clones.

The germline V gene encodes CDR1 MNHEY and CDR2 SMNVEV (reference sequence). The CDR3 sequence is 15 residues long. Trimming removed 3 bases from V and 1 base from J, with 10 bases in between. On this clonotype: Its specificity is not known.

Researchers prepared the TCRbeta library using unique molecular identifiers, the study reports. TCRdb processed the PCR reads anew with MiXCR; each CDR3 protein has one entry. The sample carries about 440,000 distinct CDR3 sequences, roughly 43% recorded once. The chain uses TRBV27 and TRBJ2-1; D remains ambiguous. Sequencing was performed on PBMCs, taken before TCRalphabeta/CD19-depleted stem cell transplant. This receptor was identified in a girl aged 2-15 years with aplastic anemia, due to receive a stem cell transplant. CDR3 region: CASSFRWASYNEQFF. Written as DNA, the CDR3 is TGTGCCAGCAGTTTCAGGTGGGCATCCTACAATGAGCAGTTCTTC.